The present entry profiles one T cell receptor (beta chain) with its context. This clonotype was detected only a few times. The antigen it recognizes is unknown. Base qualities were left out, and no much larger clone turns up one base away. These data originate in a study of T-cell memory formation after mild COVID-19 (dated by TCRdb to about 2021). Background on the whole study: Most TCR sequence clusters were specific to one of the two donors. The cohort was made up of two young adult volunteers, one female and one male, who were previously healthy. T-cell clones expanding and contracting after mild COVID-19 in two donors were tracked by longitudinal TCRalpha and TCRbeta repertoire sequencing.

PBMCs were isolated by Ficoll-Paque density gradient centrifugation. The paper as a whole reports these results and caveats: The study covered only a couple of mild cases, and larger cohorts including severe cases with pre-infection samples were considered necessary. The detection of some responding clones in pre-infection memory suggests that pre-existing cross-reactive memory T cells joined the SARS-CoV-2 response. Balanced CD4/CD8 phenotypes were observed for clones contracting from day 15 to 85, whereas a bias towards CD4+ was observed for a second wave of clones expanding from day 15 to 37. Contracting CD4+ clones were found mainly in CM and EM memory subsets, while CD8+ clones were enriched in EMRA. SARS-CoV-2 specificity of the second-wave clones peaking on day 37 was not confirmed.

The sequencer was an Illumina NovaSeq 6000. cDNA libraries for TCRalpha and TCRbeta were prepared by 5'RACE using constant-segment primers, with sample barcodes and unique molecular identifiers added. Trizol reagent was used to extract RNA from every sample. Library amplification was performed in two PCR steps, and a second sample barcode and Illumina TruSeq adapters were introduced in the second step. Sequencing of libraries was performed on an Illumina NovaSeq with 2 x 150 bp paired-end reads. On the study's bioinformatics: The reads were demultiplexed and collapsed into UMI-guided consensus sequences using migec v1.2.7. Using mixcr v2.1.11, the UMI consensuses were aligned to TRA and TRB V and J templates and assembled into clonotypes. A clonotype was counted as expanded or contracted only if both edgeR and NoisET called the change significant, with noise models trained on biological replicates. edgeR calls used a false discovery rate-adjusted p below 0.01 and a log2 fold-change threshold of 1. As an exploratory analysis of dynamics, PCA with hierarchical clustering was applied to max-normalized trajectories of the 1000 most abundant clonotypes. The CD4 or CD8 phenotype of responding clones was assigned using the separately sequenced CD4+ and CD8+ repertoires. Through fastp at Q25 and MiXCR, TCRdb rebuilt clones from the public reads, retaining in-frame beta chains. Every CDR3 protein is listed once, alongside the most common genes and DNA of its rows. Here the V and J calls rest on TCRdb's processing, not on the authors' analysis. The sample table records about 260,000 distinct CDR3 sequences; 16% of these occur just once. The top ten hold around a fifth of the sample.

The CDR3 goes from the cysteine to the phenylalanine over 16 residues. Only CDR3 DNA remains: 48 bases, in frame from the first base. Ends trimmed: V by 10 bases, J by 0 bases; bases unmatched to a gene: 10. CDR1 ENHRY and CDR2 SYGVKD were looked up in the germline V gene. The chain links TRBV10-3 with TRBJ2-3; TRBD2 aligns with 10 central bases. The sample taken for sequencing was PBMCs or a T cell subset sorted from them (not recorded which). This receptor was identified in a man aged 18 to 35 who had mild COVID-19 (a few samples of this study predate the infection). The sample titles of this study are shuffled in the database, so cell type and time point are left out; the donor was told from shared clones. At the DNA level, the sequence is TGTGCCACTTTGTATCCGGGACTAGCGAGCACAGATACGCAGTATTTT. It encodes CATLYPGLASTDTQYF.